The entry below gives a single T cell receptor beta chain sequence along with its context. The entry originates in a study of technical replicates of blood from a handful of donors. TCRdb's copy holds only in-frame clones and misses some; the assay was immunoSEQ multiplex PCR. The sample shows tens of thousands of clones, about 94% of them seen only once. The clonotype comes from a human donor in good health. Sample: T cells isolated from PBMCs.

In DNA form, the CDR3 reads TGTGCCAGCAGTGACCGGGATTCAACCACTGAAGCTTTCTTT. Translated, it gives CASSDRDSTTEAFF. The chain combines TRBV2 with TRBJ1-1; D gene uncertain. The CDR3 is 14 amino acids. Looked up from germline, CDR1 is SNHLY and CDR2 is FYNNEI. V lost 3 bases, J lost 4 bases, and 12 bases lay in between. The full variable domain, completed using reference TRBV2 and TRBJ1-1, is EPEVTQTPSHQVTQMGQEVILRCVPISNHLYFYWYRQILGQKVEFLVSFYNNEISEKSEIFDDQFSVERPDGSNFTLKIRSTKLEDSAMYFCASSDRDSTTEAFFGQGTRLTVV.